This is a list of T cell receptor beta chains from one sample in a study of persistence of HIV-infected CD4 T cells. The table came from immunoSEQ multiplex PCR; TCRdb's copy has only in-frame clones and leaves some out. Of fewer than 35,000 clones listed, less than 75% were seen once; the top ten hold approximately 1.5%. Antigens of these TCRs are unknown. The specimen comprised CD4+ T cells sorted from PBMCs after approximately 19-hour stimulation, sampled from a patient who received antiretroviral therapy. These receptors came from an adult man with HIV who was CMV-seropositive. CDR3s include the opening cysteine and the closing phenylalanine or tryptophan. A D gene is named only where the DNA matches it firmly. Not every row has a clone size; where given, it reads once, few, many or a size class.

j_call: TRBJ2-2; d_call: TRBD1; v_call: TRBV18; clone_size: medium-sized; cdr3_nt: TGTGCCACCGAGGGGGCGAGGAACACCGGGGAGCTGTTTTTT; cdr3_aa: CATEGARNTGELFF
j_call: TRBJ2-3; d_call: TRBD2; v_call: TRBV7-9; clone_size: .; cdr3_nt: TGTGCCAGCAGCTTACAGGGCACTAGCGCTACGCAGTATTTT; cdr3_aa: CASSLQGTSATQYF
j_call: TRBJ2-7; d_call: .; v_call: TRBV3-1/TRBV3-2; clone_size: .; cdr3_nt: TGTGCCAGCACCCGGGCCGGCTCCTACGAGCAGTACTTC; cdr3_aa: CASTRAGSYEQYF
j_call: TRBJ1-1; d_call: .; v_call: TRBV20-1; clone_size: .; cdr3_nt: TGCAGTGCTAGCCCCGGGGCTTTCTTT; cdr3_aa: CSASPGAFF
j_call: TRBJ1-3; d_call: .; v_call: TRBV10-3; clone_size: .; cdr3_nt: TGTGCCATCAGTGACGGAATGGGTAGGAACACCATATATTTT; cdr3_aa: CAISDGMGRNTIYF
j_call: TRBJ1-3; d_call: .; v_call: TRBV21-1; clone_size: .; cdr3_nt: TGTGCCAGCAGCAATCAAACTCAGACACGGCCCAGCTCTGGAAACACCATATATTTT; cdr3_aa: CASSNQTQTRPSSGNTIYF
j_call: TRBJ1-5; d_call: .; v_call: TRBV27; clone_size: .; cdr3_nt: TGTGCCAGCAGCCGCGCCGGGACGGGGCTATCAGCCCAGCATTTT; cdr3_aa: CASSRAGTGLSAQHF
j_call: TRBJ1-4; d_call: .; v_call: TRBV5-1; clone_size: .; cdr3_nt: TGCGCCAGCAGCTTGGCTCCGGGCAGCAATGAAAAACTGTTTTTT; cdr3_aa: CASSLAPGSNEKLFF
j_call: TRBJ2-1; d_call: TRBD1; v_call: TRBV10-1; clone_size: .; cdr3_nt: TGCGCCAGCAGTGACTCAGGACAGGGACAGTTCTTC; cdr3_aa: CASSDSGQGQFF
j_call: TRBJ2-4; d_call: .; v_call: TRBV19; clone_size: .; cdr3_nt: TGTGCCAGTAGTGGTGAGGGGGGTCTGGCCAAAAACATTCAGTACTTC; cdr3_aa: CASSGEGGLAKNIQYF
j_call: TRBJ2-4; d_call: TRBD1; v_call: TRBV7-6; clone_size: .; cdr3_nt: TGTGCCAGCAGCTCCCCGAGGGACAGAAACATTCAGTACTTC; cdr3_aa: CASSSPRDRNIQYF
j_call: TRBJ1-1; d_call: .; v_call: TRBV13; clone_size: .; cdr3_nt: TGTGCCAGCAGCCTCTCACTGAACACTGAAGCTTTCTTT; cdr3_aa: CASSLSLNTEAFF
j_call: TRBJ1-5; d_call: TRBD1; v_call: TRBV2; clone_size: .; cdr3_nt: TGTGCCAGCAGTCGCGGGACAGGGAATCAGCCCCAGCATTTT; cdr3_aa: CASSRGTGNQPQHF
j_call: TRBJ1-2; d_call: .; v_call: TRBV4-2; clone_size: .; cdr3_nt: TGTGCCAGCAGTGAGTCGAGAGGCTACACCTTC; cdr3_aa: CASSESRGYTF
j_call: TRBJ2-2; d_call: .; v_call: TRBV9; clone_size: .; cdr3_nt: TGTGCCAGCAGCCCCCAGCCCACCGGGGAGCTGTTTTTT; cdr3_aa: CASSPQPTGELFF
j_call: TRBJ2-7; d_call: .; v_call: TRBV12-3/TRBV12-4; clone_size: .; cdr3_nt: TGTGCCAGCAGTTCATACTACGAGCAGTACTTC; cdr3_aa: CASSSYYEQYF
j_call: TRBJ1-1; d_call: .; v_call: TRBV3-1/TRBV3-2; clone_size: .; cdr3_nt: TGTGCCAGCAGCCAAGGCGGACAGTGGACCATGAACACTGAAGCTTTCTTT; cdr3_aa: CASSQGGQWTMNTEAFF
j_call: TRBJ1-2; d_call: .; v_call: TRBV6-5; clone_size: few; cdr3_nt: TGTGCCAGCAGTTATGGACCGAATTCAAACTATGGCTACACCTTC; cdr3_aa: CASSYGPNSNYGYTF